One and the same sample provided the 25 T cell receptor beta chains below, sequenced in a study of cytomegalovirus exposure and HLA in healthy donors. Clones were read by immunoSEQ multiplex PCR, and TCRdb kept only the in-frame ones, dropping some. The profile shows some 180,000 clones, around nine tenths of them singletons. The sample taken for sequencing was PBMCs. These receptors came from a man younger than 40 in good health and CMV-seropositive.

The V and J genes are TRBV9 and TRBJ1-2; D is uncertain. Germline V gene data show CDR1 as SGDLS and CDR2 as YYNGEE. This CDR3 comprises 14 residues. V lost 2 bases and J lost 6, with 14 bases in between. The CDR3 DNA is TGTGCCAGCAGCGTTGGGTCGGGGAGGGATGGCTACACCTTC. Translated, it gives CASSVGSGRDGYTF.

The CDR3 DNA reads as TGTGCCAGCAGTCACCGAAGCGGGAGCTCCTACGAGCAGTACTTC. Its translation: CASSHRSGSSYEQYF. The V and J genes are TRBV6-4 and TRBJ2-7, with TRBD2 identical over 8 bases. The ends lost 5 bases at V and 0 bases at J; junction bases unmatched: 6. CDR3 length: 15 amino acids. Germline loops: CDR1 MRHNA, CDR2 SNTAGT.

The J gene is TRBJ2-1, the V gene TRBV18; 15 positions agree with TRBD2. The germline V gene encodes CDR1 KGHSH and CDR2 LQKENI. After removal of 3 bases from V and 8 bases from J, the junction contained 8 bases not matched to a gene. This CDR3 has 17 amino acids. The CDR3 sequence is CASSPPGLAGGEDEQFF. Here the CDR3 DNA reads TGTGCCAGCTCACCCCCGGGACTAGCGGGAGGAGAGGATGAGCAGTTCTTC. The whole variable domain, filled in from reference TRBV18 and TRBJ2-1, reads NAGVMQNPRHLVRRRGQEARLRCSPMKGHSHVYWYRQLPEEGLKFMVYLQKENIIDESGMPKERFSAEFPKEGPSILRIQQVVRGDSAAYFCASSPPGLAGGEDEQFFGPGTRLTVL.

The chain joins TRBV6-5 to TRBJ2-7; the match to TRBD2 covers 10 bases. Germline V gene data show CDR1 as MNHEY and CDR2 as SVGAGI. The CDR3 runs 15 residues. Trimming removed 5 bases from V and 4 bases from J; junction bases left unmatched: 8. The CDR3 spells CASSLSSGSKYEQYF. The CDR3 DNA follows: TGTGCCAGCAGTCTCTCTAGCGGGAGCAAATACGAGCAGTACTTC.

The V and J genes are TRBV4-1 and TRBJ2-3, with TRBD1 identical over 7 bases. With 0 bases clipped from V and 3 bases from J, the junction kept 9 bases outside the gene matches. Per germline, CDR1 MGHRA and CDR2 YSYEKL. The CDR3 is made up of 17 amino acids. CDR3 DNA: TGCGCCAGCAGCCAAGATAGCCAGGGGGACGGGACAGATACGCAGTATTTT. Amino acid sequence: CASSQDSQGDGTDTQYF.

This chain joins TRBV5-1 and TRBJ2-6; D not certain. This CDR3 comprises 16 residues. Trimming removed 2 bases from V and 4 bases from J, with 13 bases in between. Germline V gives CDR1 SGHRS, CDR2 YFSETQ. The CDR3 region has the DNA TGCGCCAGCAGCTTACTCCCAAACGGAGGGGCCAACGTCCTGACTTTC. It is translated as CASSLLPNGGANVLTF.

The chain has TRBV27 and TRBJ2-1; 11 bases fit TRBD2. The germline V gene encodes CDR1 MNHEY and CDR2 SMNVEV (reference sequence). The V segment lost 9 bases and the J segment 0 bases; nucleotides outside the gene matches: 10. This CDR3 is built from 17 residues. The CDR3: CASTGGTSGGSYNEQFF. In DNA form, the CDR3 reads TGTGCCAGTACGGGAGGGACTAGCGGTGGCTCCTACAATGAGCAGTTCTTC.

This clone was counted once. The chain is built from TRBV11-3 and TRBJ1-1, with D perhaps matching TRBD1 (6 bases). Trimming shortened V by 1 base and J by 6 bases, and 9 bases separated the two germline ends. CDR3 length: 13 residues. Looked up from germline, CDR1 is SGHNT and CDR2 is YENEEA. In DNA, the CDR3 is TGTGCCAGCAGCTTAGGAGGGGGGGCTGAAGCTTTCTTT. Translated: CASSLGGGAEAFF.

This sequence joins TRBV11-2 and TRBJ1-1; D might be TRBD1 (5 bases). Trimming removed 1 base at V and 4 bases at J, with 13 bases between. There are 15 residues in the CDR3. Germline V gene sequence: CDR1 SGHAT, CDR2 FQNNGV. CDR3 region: CASSLAGGSVTEAFF. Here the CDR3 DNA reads TGTGCCAGCAGCTTAGCGGGGGGGTCGGTCACTGAAGCTTTCTTT.

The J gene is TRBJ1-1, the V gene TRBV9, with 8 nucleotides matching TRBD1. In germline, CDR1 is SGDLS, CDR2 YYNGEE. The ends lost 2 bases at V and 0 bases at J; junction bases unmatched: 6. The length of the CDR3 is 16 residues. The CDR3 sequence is CASSVDTGGMNTEAFF. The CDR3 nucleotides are TGTGCCAGCAGCGTCGATACAGGGGGTATGAACACTGAAGCTTTCTTT.

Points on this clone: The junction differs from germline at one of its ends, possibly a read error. The CDR3 DNA reads TGTGCCTGGAGTCCGGGGAACGCTGAAGCTTTCTTT. Its translation is CAWSPGNAEAFF. The chain recombines TRBV30 with TRBJ1-1, with D unclear. The CDR3 consists of 12 residues. Germline CDR1 reads GTSNPN; CDR2 reads SVGIG (reference sequence).

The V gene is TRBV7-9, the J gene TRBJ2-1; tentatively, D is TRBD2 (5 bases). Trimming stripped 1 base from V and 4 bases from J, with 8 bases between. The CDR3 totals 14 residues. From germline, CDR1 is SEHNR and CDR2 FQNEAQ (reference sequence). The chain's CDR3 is CASSLGGPYNEQFF. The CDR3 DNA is TGTGCCAGCAGCTTAGGAGGGCCGTACAATGAGCAGTTCTTC.

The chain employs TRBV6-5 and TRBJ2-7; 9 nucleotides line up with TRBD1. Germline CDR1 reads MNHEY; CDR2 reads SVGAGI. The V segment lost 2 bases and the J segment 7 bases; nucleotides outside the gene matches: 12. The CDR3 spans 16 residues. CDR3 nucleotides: TGTGCCAGCAGTTACCGACCCGGACAGGGGATTTGGGAGCAGTACTTC. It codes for CASSYRPGQGIWEQYF.

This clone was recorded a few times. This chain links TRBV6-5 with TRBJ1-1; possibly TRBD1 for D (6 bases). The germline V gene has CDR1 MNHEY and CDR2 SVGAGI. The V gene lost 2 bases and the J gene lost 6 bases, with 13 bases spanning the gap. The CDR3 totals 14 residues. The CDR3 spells CASSYRGRGAEAFF. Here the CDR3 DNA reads TGTGCCAGCAGTTACCGGGGGCGCGGGGCTGAAGCTTTCTTT.

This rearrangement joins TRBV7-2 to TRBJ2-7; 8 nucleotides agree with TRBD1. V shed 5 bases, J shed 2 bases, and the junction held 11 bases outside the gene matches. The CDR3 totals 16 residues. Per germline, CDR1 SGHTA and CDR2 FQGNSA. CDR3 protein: CASSPQVGTGTYEQYF. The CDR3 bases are TGTGCCAGCAGCCCCCAAGTCGGGACAGGAACCTACGAGCAGTACTTC.

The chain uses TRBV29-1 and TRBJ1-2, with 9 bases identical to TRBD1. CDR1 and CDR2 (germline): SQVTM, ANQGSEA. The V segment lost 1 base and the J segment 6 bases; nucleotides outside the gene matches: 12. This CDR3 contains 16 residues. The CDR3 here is CSVEGLPGQGENGYTF. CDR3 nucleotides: TGCAGCGTTGAAGGCCTACCGGGACAGGGAGAGAATGGCTACACCTTC.

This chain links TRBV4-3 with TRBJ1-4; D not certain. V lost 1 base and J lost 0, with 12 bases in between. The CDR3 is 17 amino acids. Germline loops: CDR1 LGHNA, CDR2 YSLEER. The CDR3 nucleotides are TGCGCCAGCAGCCAAGCGTACGGACCTGCAACTAATGAAAAACTGTTTTTT. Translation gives CASSQAYGPATNEKLFF.

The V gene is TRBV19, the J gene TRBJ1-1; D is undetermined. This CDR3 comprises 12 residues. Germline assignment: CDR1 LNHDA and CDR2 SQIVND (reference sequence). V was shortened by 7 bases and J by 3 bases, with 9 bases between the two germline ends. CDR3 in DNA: TGTGCCAGTACCCGCACGGACACTGAAGCTTTCTTT. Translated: CASTRTDTEAFF.

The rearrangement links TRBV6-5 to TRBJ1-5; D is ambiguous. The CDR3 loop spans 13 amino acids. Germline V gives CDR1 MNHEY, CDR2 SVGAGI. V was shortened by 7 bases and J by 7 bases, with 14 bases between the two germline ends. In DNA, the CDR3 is TGTGCCAGCACCCCGGGAGGCGGGCAGCCCCAGCATTTT. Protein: CASTPGGGQPQHF.

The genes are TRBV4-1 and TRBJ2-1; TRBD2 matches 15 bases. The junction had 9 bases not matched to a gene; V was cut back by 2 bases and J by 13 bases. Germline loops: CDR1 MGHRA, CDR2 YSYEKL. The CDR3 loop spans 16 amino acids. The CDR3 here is CASSQPWTSGRGYQFF. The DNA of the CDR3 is TGCGCCAGCAGCCAACCCTGGACTAGCGGGAGGGGGTATCAGTTCTTC.

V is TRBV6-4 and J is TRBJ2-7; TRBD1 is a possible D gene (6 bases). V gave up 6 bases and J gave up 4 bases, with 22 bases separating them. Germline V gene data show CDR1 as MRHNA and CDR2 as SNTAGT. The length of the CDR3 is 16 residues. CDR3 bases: TGTGCCAGCAGCCGAACAGGACAGATAAAGGGATACGAGCAGTACTTC. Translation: CASSRTGQIKGYEQYF.

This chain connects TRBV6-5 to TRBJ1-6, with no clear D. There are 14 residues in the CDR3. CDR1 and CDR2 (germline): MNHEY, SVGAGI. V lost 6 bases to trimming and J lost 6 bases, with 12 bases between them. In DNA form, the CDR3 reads TGTGCCAGCAGCCAGACGTGGGTTAATTCACCCCTCCACTTT. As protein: CASSQTWVNSPLHF.

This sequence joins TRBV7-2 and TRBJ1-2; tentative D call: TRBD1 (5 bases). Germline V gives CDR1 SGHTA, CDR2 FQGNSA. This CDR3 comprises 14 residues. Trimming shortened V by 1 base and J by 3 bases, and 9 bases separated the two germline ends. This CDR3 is CASSLEGRYYGYTF. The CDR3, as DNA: TGTGCCAGCAGCTTAGAGGGGAGGTACTATGGCTACACCTTC.

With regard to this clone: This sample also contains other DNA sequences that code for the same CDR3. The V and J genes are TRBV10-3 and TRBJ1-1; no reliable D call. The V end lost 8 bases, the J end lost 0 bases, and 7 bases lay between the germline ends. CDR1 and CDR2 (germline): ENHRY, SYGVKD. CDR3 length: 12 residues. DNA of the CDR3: TGTGCCATCCGAGAGATGAACACTGAAGCTTTCTTT. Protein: CAIREMNTEAFF.

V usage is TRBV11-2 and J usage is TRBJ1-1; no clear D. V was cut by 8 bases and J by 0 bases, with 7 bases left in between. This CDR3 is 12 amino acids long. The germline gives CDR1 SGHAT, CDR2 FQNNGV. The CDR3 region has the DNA TGTGCCAGCGGGCGGTTGAACACTGAAGCTTTCTTT. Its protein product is CASGRLNTEAFF.